Described below is a single TCR beta chain sequence and its context. The ends lost 6 bases at V and 6 bases at J; junction bases unmatched: 5. Per the germline V gene, CDR1 is MNHEY and CDR2 is SVGAGI. This CDR3 spans 13 amino acids. The protocol was immunoSEQ multiplex PCR, while the TCRdb copy is restricted to in-frame clones and leaves out a portion. The sample gives some 150,000 clones, 80% to 85% of which show up once; 35% to 45% is in the top ten. The data stem from a study of blood T cell repertoires in COVID-19. Whole-study context: Sample material is recorded as cDNA or gDNA derived from T cells, B-cell-depleted T cells, or PBMCs.

Sequencing input: peripheral blood. The clonotype was recovered from a human donor in a cohort sampled during active COVID-19. The chain has TRBV6-5 and TRBJ1-2; the match to TRBD1 covers 9 bases. This CDR3 is CASRGRTGDGYTF. CDR3 in DNA: TGTGCCAGCAGGGGTCGGACAGGGGATGGCTACACCTTC.